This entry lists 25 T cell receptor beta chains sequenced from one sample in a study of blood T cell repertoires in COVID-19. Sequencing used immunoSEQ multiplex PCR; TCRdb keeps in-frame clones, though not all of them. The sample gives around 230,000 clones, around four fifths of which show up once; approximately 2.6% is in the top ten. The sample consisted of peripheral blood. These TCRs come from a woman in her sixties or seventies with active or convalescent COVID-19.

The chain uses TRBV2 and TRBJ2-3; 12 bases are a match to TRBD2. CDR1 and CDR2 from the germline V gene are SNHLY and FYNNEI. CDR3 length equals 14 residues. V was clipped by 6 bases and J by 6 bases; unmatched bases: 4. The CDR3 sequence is CASSVTSGRDTQYF. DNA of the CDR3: TGTGCCAGCAGCGTTACTAGCGGGAGGGATACGCAGTATTTT.

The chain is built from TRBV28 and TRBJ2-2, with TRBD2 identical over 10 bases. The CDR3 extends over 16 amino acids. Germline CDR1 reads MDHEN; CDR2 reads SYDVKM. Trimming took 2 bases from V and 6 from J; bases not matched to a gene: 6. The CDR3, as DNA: TGTGCCAGCAGTTTAAGCGGGAGGGCCGACGCCGGGGAGCTGTTTTTT. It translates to CASSLSGRADAGELFF.

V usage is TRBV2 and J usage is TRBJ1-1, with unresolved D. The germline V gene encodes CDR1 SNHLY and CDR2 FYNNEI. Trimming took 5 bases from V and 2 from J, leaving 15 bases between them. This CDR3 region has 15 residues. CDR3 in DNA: TGTGCCAGCAGTCCCCGCAGGTTCTCCAACACTGAAGCTTTCTTT. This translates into CASSPRRFSNTEAFF.

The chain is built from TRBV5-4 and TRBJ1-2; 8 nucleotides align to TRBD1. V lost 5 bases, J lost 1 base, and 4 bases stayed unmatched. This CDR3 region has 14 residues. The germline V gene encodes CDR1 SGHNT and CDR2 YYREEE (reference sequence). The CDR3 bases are TGTGCCAGCAGTCGAGGACAGGGTAACTATGGCTACACCTTC. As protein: CASSRGQGNYGYTF.

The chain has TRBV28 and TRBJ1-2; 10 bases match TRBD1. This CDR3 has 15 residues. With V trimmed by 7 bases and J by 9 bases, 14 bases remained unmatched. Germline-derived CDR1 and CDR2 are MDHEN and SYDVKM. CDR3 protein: CASIIGQGVGWSYTF. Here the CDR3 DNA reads TGTGCCAGCATTATTGGACAGGGGGTAGGGTGGAGCTACACCTTC.

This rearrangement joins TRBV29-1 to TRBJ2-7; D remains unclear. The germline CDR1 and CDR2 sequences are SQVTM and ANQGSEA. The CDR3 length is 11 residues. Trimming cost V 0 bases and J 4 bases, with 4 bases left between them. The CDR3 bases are TGCAGCGTTGAAGAATTATACGAGCAGTACTTC. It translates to CSVEELYEQYF.

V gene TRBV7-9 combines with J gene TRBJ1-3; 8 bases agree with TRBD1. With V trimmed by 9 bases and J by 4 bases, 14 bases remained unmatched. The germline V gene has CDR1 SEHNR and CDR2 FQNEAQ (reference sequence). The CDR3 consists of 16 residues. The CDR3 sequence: CARGGGTGQGGNTIYF. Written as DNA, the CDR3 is TGTGCCAGAGGTGGGGGGACAGGCCAAGGAGGAAACACCATATATTTT.

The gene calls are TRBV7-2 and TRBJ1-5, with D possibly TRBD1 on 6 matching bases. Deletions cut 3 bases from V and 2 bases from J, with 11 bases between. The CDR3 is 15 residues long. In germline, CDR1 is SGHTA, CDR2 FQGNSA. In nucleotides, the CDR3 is TGTGCCAGCAGCTTTACAGGGTCGGGCAATCAGCCCCAGCATTTT. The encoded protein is CASSFTGSGNQPQHF.

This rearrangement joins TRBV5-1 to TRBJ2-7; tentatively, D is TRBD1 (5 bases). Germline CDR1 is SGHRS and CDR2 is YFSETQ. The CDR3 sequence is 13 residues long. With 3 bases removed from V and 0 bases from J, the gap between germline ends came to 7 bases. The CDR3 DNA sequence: TGCGCCAGCAGCTGGGGCGGCTCCTACGAGCAGTACTTC. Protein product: CASSWGGSYEQYF.

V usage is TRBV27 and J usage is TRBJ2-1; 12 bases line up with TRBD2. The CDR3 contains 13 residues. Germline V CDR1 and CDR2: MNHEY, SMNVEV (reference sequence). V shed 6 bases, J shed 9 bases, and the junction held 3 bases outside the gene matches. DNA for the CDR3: TGTGCCAGCAGGGGGACTAGCGGGTCTGAGCAGTTCTTC. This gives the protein CASRGTSGSEQFF.

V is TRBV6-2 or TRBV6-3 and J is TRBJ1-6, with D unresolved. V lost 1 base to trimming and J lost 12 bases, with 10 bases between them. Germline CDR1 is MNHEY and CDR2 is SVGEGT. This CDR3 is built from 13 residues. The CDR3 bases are TGTGCCAGCAGTTACTACCGATCAGGACCCCTCCACTTT. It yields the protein CASSYYRSGPLHF.

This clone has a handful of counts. This chain's CDR3 is CASRIGGGTEAFF. The CDR3 bases are TGTGCCAGCCGAATCGGGGGTGGAACTGAAGCTTTCTTT. The rearrangement joins TRBV25-1 to TRBJ1-1; tentatively, D is TRBD1 (5 bases). V was pared by 8 bases and J by 5 bases, with 15 bases between. CDR3 length: 13 residues. CDR1 is MGHDK and CDR2 is SYGVNS in the germline V gene.

CDR3 in amino acids: CASSENGGTGGYTF. The CDR3 coding sequence is TGTGCCAGCAGTGAGAATGGGGGGACTGGCGGCTACACCTTC. This chain connects TRBV6-1 to TRBJ1-2; maybe TRBD1 (5 bases). The V end lost 3 bases, the J end lost 8 bases, and 16 bases lay between the germline ends. The germline V gene has CDR1 MNHNS and CDR2 SASEGT. The CDR3 is 14 residues long.

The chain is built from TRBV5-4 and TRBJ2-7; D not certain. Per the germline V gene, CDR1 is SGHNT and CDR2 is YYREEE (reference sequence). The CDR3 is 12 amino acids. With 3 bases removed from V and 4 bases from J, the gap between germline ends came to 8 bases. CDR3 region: CASSSTSYEQYF. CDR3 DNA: TGTGCCAGCAGCTCGACATCTTACGAGCAGTACTTC.

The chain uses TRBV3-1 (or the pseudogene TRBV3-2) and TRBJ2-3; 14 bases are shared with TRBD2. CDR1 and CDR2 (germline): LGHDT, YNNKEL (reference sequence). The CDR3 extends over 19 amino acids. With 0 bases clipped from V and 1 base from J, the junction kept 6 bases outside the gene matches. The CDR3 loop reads CASSQDKGLAGVGTDTQYF. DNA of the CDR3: TGTGCCAGCAGCCAAGATAAGGGACTAGCGGGGGTCGGCACAGATACGCAGTATTTT.

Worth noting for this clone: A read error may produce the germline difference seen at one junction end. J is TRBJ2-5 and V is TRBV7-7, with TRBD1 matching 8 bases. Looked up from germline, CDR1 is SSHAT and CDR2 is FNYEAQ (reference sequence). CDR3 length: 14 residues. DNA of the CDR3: TGTGCTAGCAGCCGCGACAGGGGCGGAGAGACCCAGTACTTC. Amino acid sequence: CASSRDRGGETQYF.

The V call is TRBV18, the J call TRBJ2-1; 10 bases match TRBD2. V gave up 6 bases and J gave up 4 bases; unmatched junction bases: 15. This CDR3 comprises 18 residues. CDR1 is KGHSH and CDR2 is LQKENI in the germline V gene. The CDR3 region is CASSLLPSLAGTYNEQFF. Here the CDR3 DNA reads TGTGCCAGCTCGTTACTACCCTCACTAGCGGGAACTTACAATGAGCAGTTCTTC.

CDR3 sequence (DNA): TGTGCCAGCAGGTTTGCGGGCGCTGAAAAACTGTTTTTT. It encodes CASRFAGAEKLFF. V and J are TRBV7-2 and TRBJ1-4; D ambiguous. Germline V gene data show CDR1 as SGHTA and CDR2 as FQGNSA. The CDR3 consists of 13 residues. The V end lost 6 bases, the J end lost 7 bases, and 12 bases lay between the germline ends.

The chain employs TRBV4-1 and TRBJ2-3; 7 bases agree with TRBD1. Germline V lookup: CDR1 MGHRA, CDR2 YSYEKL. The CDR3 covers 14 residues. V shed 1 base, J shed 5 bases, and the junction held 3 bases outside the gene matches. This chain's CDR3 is CASSQGQGVDTQYF. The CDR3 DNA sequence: TGCGCCAGCAGCCAAGGACAGGGAGTAGATACGCAGTATTTT.

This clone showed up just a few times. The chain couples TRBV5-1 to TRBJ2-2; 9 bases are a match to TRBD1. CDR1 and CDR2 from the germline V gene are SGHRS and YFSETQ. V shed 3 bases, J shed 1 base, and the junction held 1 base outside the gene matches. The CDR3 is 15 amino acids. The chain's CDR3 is CASSWGQGNTGELFF. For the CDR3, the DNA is TGCGCCAGCAGCTGGGGACAGGGGAACACCGGGGAGCTGTTTTTT.

CDR3 amino acids: CASSSLPQEPGETQYF. CDR3 in DNA: TGCGCCAGCAGCTCCCTACCCCAGGAGCCAGGGGAGACCCAGTACTTC. This chain connects TRBV5-1 to TRBJ2-5, with a tentative D call TRBD1 (5 bases). The CDR3 covers 16 residues. In germline, CDR1 is SGHRS, CDR2 YFSETQ. The ends were cut back, 3 bases at V and 5 bases at J, with 20 bases in the middle.

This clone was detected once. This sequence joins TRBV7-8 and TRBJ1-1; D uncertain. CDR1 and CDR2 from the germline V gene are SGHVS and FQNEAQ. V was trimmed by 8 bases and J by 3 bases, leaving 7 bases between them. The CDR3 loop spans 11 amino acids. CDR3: CASLSDTEAFF. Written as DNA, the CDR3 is TGTGCCAGCCTCTCGGACACTGAAGCTTTCTTT.

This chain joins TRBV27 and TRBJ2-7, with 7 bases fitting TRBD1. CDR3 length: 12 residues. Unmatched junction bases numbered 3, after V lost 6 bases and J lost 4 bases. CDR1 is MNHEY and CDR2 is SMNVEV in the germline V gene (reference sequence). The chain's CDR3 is CASRDREYEQYF. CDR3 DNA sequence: TGTGCCAGCAGAGACAGGGAGTACGAGCAGTACTTC.

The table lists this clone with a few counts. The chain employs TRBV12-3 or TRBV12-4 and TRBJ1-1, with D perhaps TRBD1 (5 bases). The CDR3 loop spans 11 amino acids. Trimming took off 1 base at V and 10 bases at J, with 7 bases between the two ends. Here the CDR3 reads CASSLGGRAFF. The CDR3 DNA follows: TGTGCCAGCAGTTTAGGGGGCCGAGCTTTCTTT.

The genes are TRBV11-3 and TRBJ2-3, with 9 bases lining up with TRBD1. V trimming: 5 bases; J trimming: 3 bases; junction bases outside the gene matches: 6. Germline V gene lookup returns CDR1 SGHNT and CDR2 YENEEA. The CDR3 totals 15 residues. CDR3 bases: TGTGCCAGCAGCCCCGGACAGGGGAGTACAGATACGCAGTATTTT. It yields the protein CASSPGQGSTDTQYF.